The source of this TCR beta chain is a study of cytomegalovirus exposure and HLA in healthy donors. The CDR3 is 16 residues long. Germline V gene data show CDR1 as SGHTA and CDR2 as FQGNSA. The V segment lost 5 bases and the J segment 3 bases; nucleotides outside the gene matches: 12. Overall study findings and caveats: Rare TCR sequences dominated, though some public TCRs recurred in many donors.

A note on this clone: Antigen: not known.

The PCR employed 60 Vbeta primers together with 13 Jbeta primers. Profiling relied on immunoSEQ multiplex PCR, and the TCRdb table lists in-frame clones only, not all of them. The table records approximately 100,000 clones, about 80% of them present only once. The rearrangement joins TRBV7-2 to TRBJ2-5, with TRBD2 matching over 7 bases. Specimen: PBMCs. The receptor was derived from a female donor in good health and CMV-seronegative. CDR3 protein: CASSPGTMRIKETQYF. The CDR3 DNA follows: TGTGCCAGCAGCCCGGGGACTATGCGAATCAAAGAGACCCAGTACTTC.